This TCR beta chain was sequenced during a study of T cells in Graves' hyperthyroidism and ophthalmopathy. TCR beta CDR3 sequences were amplified from RNA transcripts. During a first-round RT-PCR of the TCR CDR3, the HTBI primer set was used. One entry per CDR3 protein results from TCRdb running MiXCR on the multiplex PCR reads. Counted here are about 610,000 distinct CDR3 sequences, roughly 15% occurring once; the ten biggest clones make up roughly 4.5%. This clonotype was detected ten times or more. This CDR3 spans 16 amino acids. Germline-derived CDR1 and CDR2 are MGHDK and SYGVNS. V dropped 3 bases and J dropped 2; count of bases not matched to a gene: 9.

The TCR sequence derives from a woman in her thirties or forties with Graves' ophthalmopathy. The chain combines TRBV25-1 with TRBJ1-1; TRBD1 matches at 7 bases. The sequencing sample was made of blood. This CDR3 reads CASSDHKTGSNTEAFF. CDR3 in DNA: TGTGCCAGCAGTGACCACAAGACAGGGAGCAACACTGAAGCTTTCTTT.